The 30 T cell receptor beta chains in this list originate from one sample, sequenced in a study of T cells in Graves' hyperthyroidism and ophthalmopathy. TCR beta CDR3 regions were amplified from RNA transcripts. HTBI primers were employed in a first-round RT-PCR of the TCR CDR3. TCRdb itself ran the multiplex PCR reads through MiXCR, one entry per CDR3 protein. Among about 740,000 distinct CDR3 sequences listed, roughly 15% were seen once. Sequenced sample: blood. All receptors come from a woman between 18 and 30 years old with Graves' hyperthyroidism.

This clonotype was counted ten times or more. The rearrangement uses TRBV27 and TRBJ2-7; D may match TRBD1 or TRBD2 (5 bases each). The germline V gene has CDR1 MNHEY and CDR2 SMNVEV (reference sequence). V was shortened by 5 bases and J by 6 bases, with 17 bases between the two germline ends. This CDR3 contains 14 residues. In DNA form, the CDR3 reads TGTGCCAGCAGTCCGAGGGGCGGAGTCGTCGAGCAGTACTTC. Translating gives CASSPRGGVVEQYF.

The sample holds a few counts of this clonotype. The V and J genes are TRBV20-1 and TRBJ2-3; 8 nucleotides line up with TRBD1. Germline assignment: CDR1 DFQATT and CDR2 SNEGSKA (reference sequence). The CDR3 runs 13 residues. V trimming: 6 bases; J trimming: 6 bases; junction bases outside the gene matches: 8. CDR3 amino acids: CSAGQGPGDTQYF. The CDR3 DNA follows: TGCAGTGCCGGACAGGGACCCGGGGATACGCAGTATTTT.

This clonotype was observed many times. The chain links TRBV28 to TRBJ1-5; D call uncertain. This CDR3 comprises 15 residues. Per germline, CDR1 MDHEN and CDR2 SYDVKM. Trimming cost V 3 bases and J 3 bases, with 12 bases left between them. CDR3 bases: TGTGCCAGCAGTTTTTTGGGTAACGACAATCAGCCCCAGCATTTT. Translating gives CASSFLGNDNQPQHF.

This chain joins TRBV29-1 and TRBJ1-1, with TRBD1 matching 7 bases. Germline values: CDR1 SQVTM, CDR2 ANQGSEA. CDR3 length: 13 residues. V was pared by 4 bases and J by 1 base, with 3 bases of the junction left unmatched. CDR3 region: CSVVGQANTEAFF. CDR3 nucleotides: TGCAGCGTTGTTGGACAGGCGAACACTGAAGCTTTCTTT.

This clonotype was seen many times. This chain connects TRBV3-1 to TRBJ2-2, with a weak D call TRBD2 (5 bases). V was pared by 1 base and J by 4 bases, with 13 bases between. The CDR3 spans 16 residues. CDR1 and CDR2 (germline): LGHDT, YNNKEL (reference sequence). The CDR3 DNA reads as TGTGCCAGCAGCCAAGCCGGCGGGCTTCGCACCGGGGAGCTGTTTTTT. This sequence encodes CASSQAGGLRTGELFF.

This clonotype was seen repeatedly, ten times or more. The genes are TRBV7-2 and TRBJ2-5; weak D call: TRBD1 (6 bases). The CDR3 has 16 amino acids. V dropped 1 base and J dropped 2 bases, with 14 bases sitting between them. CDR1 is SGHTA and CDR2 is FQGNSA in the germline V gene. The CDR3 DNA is TGTGCCAGCAGCTTAGAGGGGGAGTTTATACAAGAGACCCAGTACTTC. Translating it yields CASSLEGEFIQETQYF.

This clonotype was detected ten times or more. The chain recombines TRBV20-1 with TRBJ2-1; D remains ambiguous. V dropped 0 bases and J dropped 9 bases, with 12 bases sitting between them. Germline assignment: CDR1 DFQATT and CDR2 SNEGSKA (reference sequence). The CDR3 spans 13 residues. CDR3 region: CSAREEPLGEQFF. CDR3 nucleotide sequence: TGCAGTGCTAGAGAAGAACCGCTCGGTGAGCAGTTCTTC.

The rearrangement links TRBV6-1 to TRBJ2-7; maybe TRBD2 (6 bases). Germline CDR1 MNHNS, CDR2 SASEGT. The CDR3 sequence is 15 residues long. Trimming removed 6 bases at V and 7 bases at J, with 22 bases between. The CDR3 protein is CASRDHGTEAREQYF. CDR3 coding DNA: TGTGCCAGCAGGGATCACGGGACTGAAGCTCGAGAGCAGTACTTC.

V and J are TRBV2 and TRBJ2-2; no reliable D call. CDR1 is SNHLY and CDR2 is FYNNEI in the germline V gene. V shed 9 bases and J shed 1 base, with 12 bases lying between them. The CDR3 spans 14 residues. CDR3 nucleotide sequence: TGTGCCAGGACCAGGAGCCAGAACACCGGGGAGCTGTTTTTT. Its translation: CARTRSQNTGELFF.

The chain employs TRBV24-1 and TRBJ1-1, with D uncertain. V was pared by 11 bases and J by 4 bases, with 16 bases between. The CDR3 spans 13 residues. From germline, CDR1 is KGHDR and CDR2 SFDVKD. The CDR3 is CASKRALGTEAFF. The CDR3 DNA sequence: TGTGCCAGCAAGAGGGCCCTTGGCACTGAAGCTTTCTTT.

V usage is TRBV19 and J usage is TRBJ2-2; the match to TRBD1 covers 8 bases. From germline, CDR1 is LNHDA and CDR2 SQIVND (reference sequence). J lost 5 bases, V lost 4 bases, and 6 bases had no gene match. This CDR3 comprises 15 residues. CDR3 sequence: CASSRTGIVTGELFF. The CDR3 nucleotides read TGTGCCAGTAGTAGGACAGGGATCGTGACCGGGGAGCTGTTTTTT.

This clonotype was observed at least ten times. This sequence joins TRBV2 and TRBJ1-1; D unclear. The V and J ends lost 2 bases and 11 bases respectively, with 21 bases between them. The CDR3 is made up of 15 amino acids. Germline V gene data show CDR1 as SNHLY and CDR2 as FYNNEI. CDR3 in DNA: TGTGCCAGCAGTGAAAGGTACCTAGAGGCGGTAGGTGCTTTCTTT. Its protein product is CASSERYLEAVGAFF.

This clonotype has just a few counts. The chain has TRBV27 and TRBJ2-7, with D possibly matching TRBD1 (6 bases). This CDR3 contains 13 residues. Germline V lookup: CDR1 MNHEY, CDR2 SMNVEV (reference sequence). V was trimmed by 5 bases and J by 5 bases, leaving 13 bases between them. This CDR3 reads CASSPWQGNEQYF. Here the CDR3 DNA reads TGTGCCAGCAGTCCCTGGCAGGGGAACGAGCAGTACTTC.

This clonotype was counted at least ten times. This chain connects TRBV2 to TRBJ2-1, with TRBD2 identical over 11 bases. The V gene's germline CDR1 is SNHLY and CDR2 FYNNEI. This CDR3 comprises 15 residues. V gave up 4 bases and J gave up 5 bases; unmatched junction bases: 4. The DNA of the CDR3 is TGTGCCAGCAGTGCGGGACTAGCGGCCGACAATGAGCAGTTCTTC. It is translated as CASSAGLAADNEQFF.

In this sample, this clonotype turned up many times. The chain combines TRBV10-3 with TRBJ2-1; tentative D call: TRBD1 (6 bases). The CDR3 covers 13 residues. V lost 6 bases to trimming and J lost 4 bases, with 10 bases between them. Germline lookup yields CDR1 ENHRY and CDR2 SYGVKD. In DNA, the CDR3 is TGTGCCATCAGCTTGGACAGTTACAATGAGCAGTTCTTC. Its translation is CAISLDSYNEQFF.

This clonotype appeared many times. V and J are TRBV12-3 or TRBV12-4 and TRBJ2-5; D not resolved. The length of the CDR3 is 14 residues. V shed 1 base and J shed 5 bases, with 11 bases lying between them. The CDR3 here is CASSLDHGPETQYF. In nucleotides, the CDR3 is TGTGCCAGCAGTTTAGACCACGGTCCGGAGACCCAGTACTTC.

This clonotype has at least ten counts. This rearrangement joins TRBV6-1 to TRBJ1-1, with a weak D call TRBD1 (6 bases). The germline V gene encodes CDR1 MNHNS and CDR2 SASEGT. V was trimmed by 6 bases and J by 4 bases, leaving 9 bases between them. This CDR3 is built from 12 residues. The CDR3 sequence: CASRTGSTEAFF. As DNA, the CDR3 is TGTGCCAGCAGGACAGGTTCCACTGAAGCTTTCTTT.

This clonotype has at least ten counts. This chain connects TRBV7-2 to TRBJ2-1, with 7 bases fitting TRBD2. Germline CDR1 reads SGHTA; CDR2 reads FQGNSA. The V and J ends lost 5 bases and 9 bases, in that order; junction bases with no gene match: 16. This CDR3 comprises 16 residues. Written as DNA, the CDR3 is TGTGCCAGCAGCCCAAGACTTGGTTTTGGCGGGGGTGAGCAGTTCTTC. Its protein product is CASSPRLGFGGGEQFF. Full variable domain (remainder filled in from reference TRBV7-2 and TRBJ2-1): GAGVSQSPSNKVTEKGKDVELRCDPISGHTALYWYRQSLGQGLEFLIYFQGNSAPDKSGLPSDRFSAERTGGSVSTLTIQRTQQEDSAVYLCASSPRLGFGGGEQFFGPGTRLTVL.

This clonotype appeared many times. The CDR3 loop reads CAWSVPRAPYEQYF. The CDR3 nucleotides are TGTGCCTGGAGTGTACCCAGGGCCCCCTACGAGCAGTACTTC. The chain is built from TRBV30 and TRBJ2-7, with D perhaps matching TRBD1 (5 bases). The CDR3 totals 14 residues. Trimming removed 0 bases at V and 2 bases at J, with 11 bases between. Germline CDR1 and CDR2: GTSNPN and SVGIG (reference sequence).

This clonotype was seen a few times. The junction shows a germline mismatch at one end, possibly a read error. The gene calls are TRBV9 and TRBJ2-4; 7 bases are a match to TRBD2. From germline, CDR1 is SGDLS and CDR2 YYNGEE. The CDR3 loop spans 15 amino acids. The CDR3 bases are TGTGCCAACAGCGTAGAGGGAGGGGTTTTAAACATTCAGTACTTC. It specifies CANSVEGGVLNIQYF.

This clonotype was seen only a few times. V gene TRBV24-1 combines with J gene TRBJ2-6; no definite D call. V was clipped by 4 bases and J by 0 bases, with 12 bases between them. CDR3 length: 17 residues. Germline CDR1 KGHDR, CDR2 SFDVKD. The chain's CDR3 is CATSEVMSDSGANVLTF. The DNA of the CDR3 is TGTGCCACCAGTGAAGTGATGTCCGACTCTGGGGCCAACGTCCTGACTTTC.

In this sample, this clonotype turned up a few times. The CDR3 sequence is CALQTGRDQPQHF. DNA for the CDR3: TGTGCCTTGCAGACAGGGAGGGATCAGCCCCAGCATTTT. V is TRBV30 and J is TRBJ1-5, with TRBD1 identical over 7 bases. The CDR3 is made up of 13 amino acids. V shed 7 bases, J shed 5 bases, and the junction held 8 bases outside the gene matches. CDR1 and CDR2 from the germline V gene are GTSNPN and SVGIG (reference sequence). Drawing the rest from reference TRBV30 and TRBJ1-5, the complete variable domain is SQTIHQWPATLVQPVGSPLSLECTVEGTSNPNLYWYRQAAGRGLQLLFYSVGIGQISSEVPQNLSASRPQDRQFILSSKKLLLSDSGFYLCALQTGRDQPQHFGDGTRLSIL.

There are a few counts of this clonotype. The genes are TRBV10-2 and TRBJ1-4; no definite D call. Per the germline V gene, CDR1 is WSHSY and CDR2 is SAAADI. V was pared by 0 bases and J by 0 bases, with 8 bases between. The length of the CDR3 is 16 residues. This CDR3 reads CASSESLGATNEKLFF. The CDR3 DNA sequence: TGCGCCAGCAGTGAGTCATTGGGCGCAACTAATGAAAAACTGTTTTTT.

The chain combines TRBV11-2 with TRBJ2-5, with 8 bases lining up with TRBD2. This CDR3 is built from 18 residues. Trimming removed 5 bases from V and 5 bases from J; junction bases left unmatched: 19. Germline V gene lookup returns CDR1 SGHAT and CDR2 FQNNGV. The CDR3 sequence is CASSRQRETSWTRETQYF. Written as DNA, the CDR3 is TGTGCCAGCAGCCGTCAGCGGGAGACATCTTGGACTAGGGAGACCCAGTACTTC. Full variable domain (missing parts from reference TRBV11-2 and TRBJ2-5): EAGVAQSPRYKIIEKRQSVAFWCNPISGHATLYWYQQILGQGPKLLIQFQNNGVVDDSQLPKDRFSAERLKGVDSTLKIQPAKLEDSAVYLCASSRQRETSWTRETQYFGPGTRLLVL.

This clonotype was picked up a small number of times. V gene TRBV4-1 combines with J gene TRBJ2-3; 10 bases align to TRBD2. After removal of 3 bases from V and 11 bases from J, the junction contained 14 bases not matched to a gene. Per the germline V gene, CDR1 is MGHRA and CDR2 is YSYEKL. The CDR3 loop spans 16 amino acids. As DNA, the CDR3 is TGCGCCAGCAGCCAGCGAGCGGGAGGGGGGGCGAGAGGGCAGTATTTT. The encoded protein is CASSQRAGGGARGQYF.

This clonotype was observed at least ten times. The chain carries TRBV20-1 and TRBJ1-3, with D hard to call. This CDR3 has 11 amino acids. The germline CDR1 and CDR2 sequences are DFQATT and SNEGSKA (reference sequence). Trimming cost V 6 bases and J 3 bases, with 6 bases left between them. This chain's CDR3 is CSARSGNTIYF. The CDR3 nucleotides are TGCAGTGCGAGAAGTGGAAACACCATATATTTT.

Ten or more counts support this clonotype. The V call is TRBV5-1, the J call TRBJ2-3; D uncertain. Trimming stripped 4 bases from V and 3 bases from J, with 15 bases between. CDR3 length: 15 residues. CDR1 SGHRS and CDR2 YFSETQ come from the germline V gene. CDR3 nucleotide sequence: TGCGCCAGCAGCCCCCCTTCGCCCGCGACAGATACGCAGTATTTT. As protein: CASSPPSPATDTQYF.

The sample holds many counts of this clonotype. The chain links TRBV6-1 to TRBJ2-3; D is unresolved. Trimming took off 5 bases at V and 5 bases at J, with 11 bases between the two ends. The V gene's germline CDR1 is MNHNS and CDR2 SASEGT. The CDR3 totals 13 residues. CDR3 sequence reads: CASSTRPGDTQYF. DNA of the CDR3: TGTGCCAGCAGTACAAGACCCGGAGATACGCAGTATTTT.

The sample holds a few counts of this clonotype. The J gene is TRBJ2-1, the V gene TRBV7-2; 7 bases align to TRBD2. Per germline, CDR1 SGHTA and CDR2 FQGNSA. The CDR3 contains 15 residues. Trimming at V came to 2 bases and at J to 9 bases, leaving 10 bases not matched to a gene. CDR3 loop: CASSLPGGLGGEQFF. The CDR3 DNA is TGTGCCAGCAGCTTACCGGGAGGCTTGGGAGGTGAGCAGTTCTTC.

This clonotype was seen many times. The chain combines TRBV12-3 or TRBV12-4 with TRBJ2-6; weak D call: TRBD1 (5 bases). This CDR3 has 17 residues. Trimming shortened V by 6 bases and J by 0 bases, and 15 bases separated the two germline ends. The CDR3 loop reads CASSPWGQSSGANVLTF. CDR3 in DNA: TGTGCCAGCAGCCCCTGGGGCCAAAGCTCTGGGGCCAACGTCCTGACTTTC.